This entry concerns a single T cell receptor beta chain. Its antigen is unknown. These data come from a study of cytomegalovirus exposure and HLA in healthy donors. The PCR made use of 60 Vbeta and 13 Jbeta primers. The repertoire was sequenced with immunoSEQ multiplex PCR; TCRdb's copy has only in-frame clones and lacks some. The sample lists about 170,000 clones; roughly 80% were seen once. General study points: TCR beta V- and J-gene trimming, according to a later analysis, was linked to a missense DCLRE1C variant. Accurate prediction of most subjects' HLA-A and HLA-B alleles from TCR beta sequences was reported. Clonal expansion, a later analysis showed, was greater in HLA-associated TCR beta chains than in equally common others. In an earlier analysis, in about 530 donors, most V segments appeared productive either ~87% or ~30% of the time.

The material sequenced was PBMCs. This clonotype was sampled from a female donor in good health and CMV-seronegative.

The CDR3: CASSLGTGGSLEGEKLFF. The CDR3 bases are TGCGCCAGCAGCTTGGGGACAGGGGGCTCTCTTGAGGGTGAAAAACTGTTTTTT. The chain carries TRBV5-1 and TRBJ1-4; 11 bases map to TRBD1. With 0 bases clipped from V and 7 bases from J, the junction kept 11 bases outside the gene matches. The germline V gene encodes CDR1 SGHRS and CDR2 YFSETQ. There are 18 residues in the CDR3.